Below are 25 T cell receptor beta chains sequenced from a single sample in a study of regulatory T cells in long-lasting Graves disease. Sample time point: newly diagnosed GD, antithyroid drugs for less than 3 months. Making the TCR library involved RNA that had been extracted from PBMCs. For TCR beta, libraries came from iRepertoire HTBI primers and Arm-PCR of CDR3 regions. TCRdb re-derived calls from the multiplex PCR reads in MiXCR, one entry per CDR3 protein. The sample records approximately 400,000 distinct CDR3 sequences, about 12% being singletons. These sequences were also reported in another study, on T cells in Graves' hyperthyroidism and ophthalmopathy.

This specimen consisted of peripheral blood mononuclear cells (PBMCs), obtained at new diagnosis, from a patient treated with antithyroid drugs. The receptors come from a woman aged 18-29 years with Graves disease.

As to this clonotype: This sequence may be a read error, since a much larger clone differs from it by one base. The CDR3 DNA sequence: TGTGCCAGCTCACAATCCGGGACGGAGCTGATTTTT. Its protein is CASSQSGTELIF. The chain recombines TRBV18 with TRBJ2-2; D may correspond to TRBD1 or TRBD2 (5 bases each). This CDR3 spans 12 amino acids. Germline V gene sequence: CDR1 KGHSH, CDR2 LQKENI.

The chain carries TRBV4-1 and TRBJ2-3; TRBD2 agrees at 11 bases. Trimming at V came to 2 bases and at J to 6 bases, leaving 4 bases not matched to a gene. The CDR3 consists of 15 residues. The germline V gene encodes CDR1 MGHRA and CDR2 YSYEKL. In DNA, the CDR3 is TGCGCCAGCAGCCAAATTACTAGCGGGAGTGATACGCAGTATTTT. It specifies CASSQITSGSDTQYF.

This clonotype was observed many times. This CDR3 is CSARVAGADTQYF. CDR3 nucleotides: TGCAGTGCTAGAGTCGCGGGAGCAGATACGCAGTATTTT. The chain joins TRBV20-1 to TRBJ2-3; 7 bases are shared with TRBD2. This CDR3 has 13 amino acids. Germline V lookup: CDR1 DFQATT, CDR2 SNEGSKA (reference sequence). Trimming at V came to 1 base and at J to 4 bases, leaving 2 bases not matched to a gene.

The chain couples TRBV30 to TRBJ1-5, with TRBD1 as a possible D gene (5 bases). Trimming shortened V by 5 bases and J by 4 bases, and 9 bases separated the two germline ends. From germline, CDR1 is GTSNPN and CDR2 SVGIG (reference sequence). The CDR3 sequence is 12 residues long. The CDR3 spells CAWGRGNQPQHF. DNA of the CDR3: TGTGCCTGGGGGCGGGGGAATCAGCCCCAGCATTTT.

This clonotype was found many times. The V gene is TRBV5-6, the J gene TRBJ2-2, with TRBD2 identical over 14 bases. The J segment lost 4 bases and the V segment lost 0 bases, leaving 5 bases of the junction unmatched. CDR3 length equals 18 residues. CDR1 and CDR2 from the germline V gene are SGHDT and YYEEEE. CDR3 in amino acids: CASSLGTSGRTRTGELFF. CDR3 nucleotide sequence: TGTGCCAGCAGCTTGGGGACTAGCGGGAGGACTCGCACCGGGGAGCTGTTTTTT. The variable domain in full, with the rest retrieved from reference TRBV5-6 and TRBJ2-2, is DAGVTQSPTHLIKTRGQQVTLRCSPKSGHDTVSWYQQALGQGPQFIFQYYEEEERQRGNFPDRFSGHQFPNYSSELNVNALLLGDSALYLCASSLGTSGRTRTGELFFGEGSRLTVL.

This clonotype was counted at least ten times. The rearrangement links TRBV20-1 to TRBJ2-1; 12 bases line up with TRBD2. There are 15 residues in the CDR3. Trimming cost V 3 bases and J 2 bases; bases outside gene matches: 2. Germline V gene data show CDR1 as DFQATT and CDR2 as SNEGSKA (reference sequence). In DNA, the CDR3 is TGCAGTGCTAGGGGACTAGCGGGCCCCTACAATGAGCAGTTCTTC. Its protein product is CSARGLAGPYNEQFF.

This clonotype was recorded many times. The CDR3 sequence: CASAVRIEANQPQHF. The CDR3 nucleotides are TGCGCCAGCGCTGTACGGATTGAGGCCAATCAGCCCCAGCATTTT. The chain has TRBV4-1 and TRBJ1-5, with D unclear. Trimming removed 8 bases from V and 3 bases from J, with 17 bases in between. Germline CDR1 and CDR2: MGHRA and YSYEKL. This CDR3 is built from 15 residues.

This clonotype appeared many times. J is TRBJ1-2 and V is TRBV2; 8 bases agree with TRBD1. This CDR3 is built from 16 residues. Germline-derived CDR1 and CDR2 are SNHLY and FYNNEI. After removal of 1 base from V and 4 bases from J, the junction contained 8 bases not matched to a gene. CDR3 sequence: CASSEVPRGLGYGYTF. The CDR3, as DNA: TGTGCCAGCAGTGAAGTACCCAGGGGGCTTGGCTATGGCTACACCTTC. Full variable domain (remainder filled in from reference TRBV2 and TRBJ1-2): EPEVTQTPSHQVTQMGQEVILRCVPISNHLYFYWYRQILGQKVEFLVSFYNNEISEKSEIFDDQFSVERPDGSNFTLKIRSTKLEDSAMYFCASSEVPRGLGYGYTFGSGTRLTVV.

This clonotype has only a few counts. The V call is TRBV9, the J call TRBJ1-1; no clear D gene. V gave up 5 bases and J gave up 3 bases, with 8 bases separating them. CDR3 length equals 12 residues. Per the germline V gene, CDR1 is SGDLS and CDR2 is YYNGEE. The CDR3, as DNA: TGTGCCAGCAGGAGGTTGGACACTGAAGCTTTCTTT. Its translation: CASRRLDTEAFF.

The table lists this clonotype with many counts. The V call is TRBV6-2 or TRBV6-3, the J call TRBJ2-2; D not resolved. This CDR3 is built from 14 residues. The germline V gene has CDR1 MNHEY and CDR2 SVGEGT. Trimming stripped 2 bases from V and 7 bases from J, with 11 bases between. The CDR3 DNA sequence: TGTGCCAGCAGTTACCCCGATAAATACGGGGAGCTGTTTTTT. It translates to CASSYPDKYGELFF.

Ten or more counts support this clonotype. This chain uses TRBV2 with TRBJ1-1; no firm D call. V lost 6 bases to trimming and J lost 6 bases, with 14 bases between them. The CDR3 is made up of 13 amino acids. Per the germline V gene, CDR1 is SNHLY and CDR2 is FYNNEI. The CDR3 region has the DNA TGTGCCAGCAGGCTTTCCACGGACGCTGAAGCTTTCTTT. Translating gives CASRLSTDAEAFF.

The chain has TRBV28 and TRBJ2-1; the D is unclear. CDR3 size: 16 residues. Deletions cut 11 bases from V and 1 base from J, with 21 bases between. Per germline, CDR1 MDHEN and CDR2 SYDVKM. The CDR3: CAAFSRVGMSYNEQFF. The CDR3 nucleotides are TGTGCCGCCTTTTCCCGAGTAGGGATGTCCTACAATGAGCAGTTCTTC.

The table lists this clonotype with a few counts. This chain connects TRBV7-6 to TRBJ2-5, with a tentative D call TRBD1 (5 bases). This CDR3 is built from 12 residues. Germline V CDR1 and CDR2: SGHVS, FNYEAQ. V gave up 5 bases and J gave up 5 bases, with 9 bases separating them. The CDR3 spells CASSQHRETQYF. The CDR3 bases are TGTGCCAGCAGCCAACACAGGGAGACCCAGTACTTC.

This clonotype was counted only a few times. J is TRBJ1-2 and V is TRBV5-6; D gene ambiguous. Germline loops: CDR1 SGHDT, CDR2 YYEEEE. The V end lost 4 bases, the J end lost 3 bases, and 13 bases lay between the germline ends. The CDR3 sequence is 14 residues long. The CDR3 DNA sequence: TGTGCCAGCAGCCGAGAAACAGCGTACTATGGCTACACCTTC. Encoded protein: CASSRETAYYGYTF.

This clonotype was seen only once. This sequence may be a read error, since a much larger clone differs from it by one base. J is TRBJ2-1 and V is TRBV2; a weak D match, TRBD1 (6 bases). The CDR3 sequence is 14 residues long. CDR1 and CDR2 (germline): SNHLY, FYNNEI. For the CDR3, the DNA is TGTGCCAGCAGCTTGGGGGCAGGGGTTTGGGAGCAGATCTTC. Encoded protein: CASSLGAGVWEQIF.

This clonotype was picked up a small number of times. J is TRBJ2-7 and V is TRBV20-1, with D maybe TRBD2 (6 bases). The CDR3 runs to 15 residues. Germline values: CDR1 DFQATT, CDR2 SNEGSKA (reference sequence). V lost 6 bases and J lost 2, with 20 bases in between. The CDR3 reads CSAPRRERMPYEQYF. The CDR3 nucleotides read TGCAGTGCCCCAAGGAGGGAGCGGATGCCCTACGAGCAGTACTTC.

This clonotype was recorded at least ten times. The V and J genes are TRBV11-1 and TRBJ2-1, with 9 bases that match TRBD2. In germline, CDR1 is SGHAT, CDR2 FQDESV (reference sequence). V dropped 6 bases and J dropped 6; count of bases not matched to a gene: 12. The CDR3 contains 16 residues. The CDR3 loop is CASRGGGRAAGNEQFF. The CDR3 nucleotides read TGTGCCAGCAGGGGCGGCGGGAGGGCCGCCGGCAATGAGCAGTTCTTC.

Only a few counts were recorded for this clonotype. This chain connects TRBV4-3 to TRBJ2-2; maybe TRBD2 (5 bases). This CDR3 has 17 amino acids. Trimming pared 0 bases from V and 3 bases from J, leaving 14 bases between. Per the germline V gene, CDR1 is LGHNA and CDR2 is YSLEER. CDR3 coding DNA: TGCGCCAGCAGCCAAGATCGACGGGGTGGGGACACCGGGGAGCTGTTTTTT. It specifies CASSQDRRGGDTGELFF.

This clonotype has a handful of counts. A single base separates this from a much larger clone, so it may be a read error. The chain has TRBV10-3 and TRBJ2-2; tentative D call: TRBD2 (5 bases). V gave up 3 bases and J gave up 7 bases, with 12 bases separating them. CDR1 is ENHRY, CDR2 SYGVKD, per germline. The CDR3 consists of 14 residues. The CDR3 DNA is TGTGCCATCAGTGATTCATCCGGGGTCGGGGAGCTGTTTTTT. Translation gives CAISDSSGVGELFF.

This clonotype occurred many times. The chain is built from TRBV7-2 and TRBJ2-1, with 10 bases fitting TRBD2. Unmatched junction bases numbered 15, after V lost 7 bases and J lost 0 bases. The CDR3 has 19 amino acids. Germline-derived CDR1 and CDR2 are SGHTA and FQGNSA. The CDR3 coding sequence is TGTGCCAGCACCCTACGACTAGCGGGCCTAACGAGCTCCTACAATGAGCAGTTCTTC. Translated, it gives CASTLRLAGLTSSYNEQFF.

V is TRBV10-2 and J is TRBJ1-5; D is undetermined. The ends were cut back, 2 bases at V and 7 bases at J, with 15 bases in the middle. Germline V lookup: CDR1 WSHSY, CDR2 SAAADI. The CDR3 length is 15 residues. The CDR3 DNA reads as TGCGCCAGCAGTGAGGCTGCCTCTCTGATCCAGCCCCAGCATTTT. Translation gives CASSEAASLIQPQHF.

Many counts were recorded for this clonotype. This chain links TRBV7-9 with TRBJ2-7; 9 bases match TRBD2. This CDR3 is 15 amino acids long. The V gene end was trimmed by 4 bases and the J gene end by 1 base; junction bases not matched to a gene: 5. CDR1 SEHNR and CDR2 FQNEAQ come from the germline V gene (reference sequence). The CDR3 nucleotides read TGTGCCAGCAGCTCAAGCGGGAGGCTTTCCTACGAGCAGTACTTC. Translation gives CASSSSGRLSYEQYF.

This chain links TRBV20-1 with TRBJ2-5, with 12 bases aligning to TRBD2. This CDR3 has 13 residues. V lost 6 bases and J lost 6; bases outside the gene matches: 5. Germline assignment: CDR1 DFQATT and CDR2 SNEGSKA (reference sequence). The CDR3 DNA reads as TGCAGTGCCCTAGCGGGAGGGCCCAAGACCCAGTACTTC. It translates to CSALAGGPKTQYF.

As DNA, the CDR3 is TGTGCCAGCTCACCAGTGGCAGGTGCAGGTTGGAACGTCCTGACTTTC. It encodes CASSPVAGAGWNVLTF. The chain couples TRBV18 to TRBJ2-6; D is uncertain. The length of the CDR3 is 16 residues. Trimming took off 2 bases at V and 10 bases at J, with 18 bases between the two ends. Germline lookup yields CDR1 KGHSH and CDR2 LQKENI.

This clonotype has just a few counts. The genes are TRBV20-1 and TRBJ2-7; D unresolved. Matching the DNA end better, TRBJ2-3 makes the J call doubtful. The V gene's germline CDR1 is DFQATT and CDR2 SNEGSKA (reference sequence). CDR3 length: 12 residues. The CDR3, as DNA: TGCAGTGCTAGAGATCAAGACGATACGCAGTATTTT. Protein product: CSARDQDDTQYF.